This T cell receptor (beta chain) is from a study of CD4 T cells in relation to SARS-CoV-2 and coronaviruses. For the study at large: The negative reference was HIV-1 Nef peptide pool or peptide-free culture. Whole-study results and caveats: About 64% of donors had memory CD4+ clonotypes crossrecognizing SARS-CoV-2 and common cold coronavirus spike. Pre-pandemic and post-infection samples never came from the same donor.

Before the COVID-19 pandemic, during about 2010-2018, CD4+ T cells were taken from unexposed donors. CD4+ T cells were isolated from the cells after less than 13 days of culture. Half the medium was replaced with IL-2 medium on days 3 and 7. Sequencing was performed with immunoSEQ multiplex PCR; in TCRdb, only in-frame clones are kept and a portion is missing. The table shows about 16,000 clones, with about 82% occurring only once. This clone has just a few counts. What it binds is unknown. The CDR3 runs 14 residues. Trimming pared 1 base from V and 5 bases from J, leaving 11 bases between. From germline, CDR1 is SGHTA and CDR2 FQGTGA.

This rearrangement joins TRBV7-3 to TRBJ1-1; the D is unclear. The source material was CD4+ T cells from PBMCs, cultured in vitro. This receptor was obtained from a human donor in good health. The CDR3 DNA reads TGTGCCAGCAGCTTAAGGGGAGGAGATACTGAAGCTTTCTTT. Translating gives CASSLRGGDTEAFF. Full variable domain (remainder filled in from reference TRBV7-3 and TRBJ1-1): GAGVSQTPSNKVTEKGKYVELRCDPISGHTALYWYRQSLGQGPEFLIYFQGTGAADDSGLPNDRFFAVRPEGSVSTLKIQRTERGDSAVYLCASSLRGGDTEAFFGQGTRLTVV.